These T cell receptor beta chains were read from a single sample in a study of naive and memory T cell subsets. TCRdb re-analysed the UMI-ligation and nested PCR reads in MiXCR, keeping a single row per CDR3 protein. The repertoire holds around 140,000 distinct CDR3 sequences, with approximately 18% as singletons. The sample comprised naive CD8+ T cells from blood. These receptors all stem from a human donor in good health. Each CDR3 is given with its conserved first and last residue. The D gene is left open where the match is weak. Clone sizes are given selectively: once, few, many, or a class where the clone is expanded.

. TRBJ2-7 . TRBV28 CASSRGYEQYF TGTGCCAGTTCGAGGGGCTACGAGCAGTACTTC
. TRBJ2-7 . TRBV10-3 CAISGGDGYEQYF TGTGCCATCAGTGGGGGGGACGGTTACGAGCAGTACTTC
. TRBJ2-5 few TRBV12-3/TRBV12-4 CASSTVPTETQYF TGTGCCAGCAGCACGGTTCCAACGGAGACCCAGTACTTC
. TRBJ2-1 few TRBV28 CASSQDHRDTNTDEQFF TGTGCCAGCAGCCAGGATCACCGGGACACTAACACGGATGAGCAGTTCTTC
. TRBJ2-2 few TRBV4-3 CASSQDRKGGTGELFF TGCGCCAGCAGCCAAGATCGGAAAGGGGGCACCGGGGAGCTGTTTTTT
. TRBJ2-7 few TRBV12-5 CASGLGPAYEQYF TGTGCTAGTGGTTTGGGCCCGGCCTACGAGCAGTACTTC
. TRBJ2-5 . TRBV7-9 CASSRVNREETQYF TGTGCCAGCAGCAGGGTCAACAGGGAAGAGACCCAGTACTTC
TRBD2 TRBJ2-7 . TRBV30 CAWSLQAGGLALIEQYF TGTGCCTGGAGTCTCCAGGCAGGGGGACTAGCGCTAATCGAGCAGTACTTC
. TRBJ2-3 . TRBV7-9 CASSQDYTDTQYF TGTGCCAGCAGCCAGGACTACACAGATACGCAGTATTTT
TRBD1 TRBJ2-7 many TRBV28 CASSPTGTDYEQYF TGTGCCAGCAGCCCCACCGGGACAGACTACGAGCAGTACTTC
TRBD2 TRBJ2-1 . TRBV7-9 CASSLKGGEGGLANNEQFF TGTGCCAGCAGCTTAAAAGGAGGCGAGGGGGGACTAGCTAACAATGAGCAGTTCTTC
. TRBJ2-1 few TRBV28 CASSSIPPNEQFF TGTGCCAGCAGTTCTATCCCACCGAATGAGCAGTTCTTC
TRBD1 TRBJ2-7 . TRBV5-5 CASSFRDREQYF TGTGCCAGCAGCTTCCGGGACAGGGAGCAGTACTTC
. TRBJ2-1 . TRBV7-2 CASSQTAGF TGTGCCAGCAGCCAAACGGCCGGGTTC
. TRBJ1-5 . TRBV6-2/TRBV6-3 CASSFPASTAYSNQPQHF TGTGCCAGCAGTTTCCCAGCTTCGACAGCTTATAGCAATCAGCCCCAGCATTTT
. TRBJ1-1 few TRBV6-2/TRBV6-3 CASSYPSTEAFF TGTGCCAGCAGTTACCCGAGCACTGAAGCTTTCTTT
TRBD2 TRBJ2-1 . TRBV9 CASSIHPGTSGYNEQFF TGTGCCAGCAGCATTCACCCCGGGACTAGCGGTTACAATGAGCAGTTCTTC
TRBD1 TRBJ1-4 few TRBV9 CASSAPDRAQDEKLFF TGTGCCAGCAGCGCCCCCGACAGGGCTCAGGATGAAAAACTGTTTTTT
. TRBJ2-6 few TRBV7-9 CASSLPDRLSGANVLTF TGTGCCAGCAGCTTACCCGATCGACTCTCTGGGGCCAACGTCCTGACTTTC
TRBD1 TRBJ1-1 . TRBV5-1 CASPRQGNTEAFF TGCGCCAGCCCTCGACAGGGCAACACTGAAGCTTTCTTT
TRBD1 TRBJ2-5 few TRBV5-1 CASSLGTALLETQYF TGCGCCAGCAGCCTGGGGACAGCATTATTAGAGACCCAGTACTTC
. TRBJ2-1 . TRBV7-8 CASSLAGAAEQFF TGTGCCAGCAGCTTAGCTGGCGCCGCTGAGCAGTTCTTC
. TRBJ1-4 . TRBV2 CAGLVEEATNEKLFF TGTGCCGGTTTAGTCGAAGAGGCAACTAATGAAAAACTGTTTTTT
. TRBJ2-1 . TRBV27 CASSLEDSTDEQFF TGTGCCAGCAGTTTAGAGGACAGTACGGATGAGCAGTTCTTC
TRBD2 TRBJ2-3 . TRBV9 CASSYGTSGSTDTQYF TGTGCCAGCAGCTACGGGACTAGCGGGAGCACAGATACGCAGTATTTT
. TRBJ2-7 . TRBV23-1 CASSPTIREQYF TGCGCCAGCAGCCCGACGATTCGGGAGCAGTACTTC
. TRBJ1-5 . TRBV5-5 CASRRVGPPQHF TGTGCCAGCCGCCGGGTCGGGCCGCCCCAGCATTTT
. TRBJ2-7 few TRBV30 CAVNPGTHTYEQYF TGTGCCGTGAATCCGGGGACCCATACCTACGAGCAGTACTTC
TRBD2 TRBJ2-7 . TRBV12-3/TRBV12-4 CASSPDGRSYEQYF TGTGCCAGCAGCCCGGACGGGAGGTCCTACGAGCAGTACTTC
. TRBJ1-2 . TRBV6-5 CASRPTDTYGYTF TGTGCCAGCAGACCGACAGATACCTATGGCTACACCTTC
. TRBJ2-4 many TRBV20-1 CSARDPSLAKNIQYF TGCAGTGCTAGAGACCCTAGCCTAGCCAAAAACATTCAGTACTTC
. TRBJ2-1 few TRBV7-2 CASSLAPDYNNEQFF TGTGCCAGCAGCTTAGCTCCGGACTATAACAATGAGCAGTTCTTC
. TRBJ2-3 . TRBV7-8 CASSLNGLPDTQYF TGTGCCAGCAGCTTAAACGGGCTACCAGATACGCAGTATTTT
. TRBJ2-5 . TRBV2 CASRRSDLTRKETQYF TGTGCCAGCAGGCGTTCGGACTTAACTCGAAAAGAGACCCAGTACTTC
. TRBJ2-5 few TRBV14 CASSQRPRWETQYF TGTGCCAGCAGCCAGAGGCCGCGATGGGAGACCCAGTACTTC
. TRBJ2-4 few TRBV6-5 CASSYSLPGADLAKNIQYF TGTGCCAGCAGTTACTCGCTACCAGGGGCCGATTTAGCCAAAAACATTCAGTACTTC
. TRBJ1-4 once TRBV27 CASSSGNEKLFF TGTGCCAGCAGTTCGGGTAATGAAAAACTGTTTTTT
. TRBJ2-3 . TRBV10-3 CAISEFSTDTQYF TGTGCCATCAGTGAGTTTAGCACAGATACGCAGTATTTT
TRBD2 TRBJ2-1 . TRBV20-1 CSARVGPGTSANEQFF TGCAGTGCTAGAGTGGGACCCGGGACTAGCGCAAATGAGCAGTTCTTC
TRBD1 TRBJ2-7 . TRBV5-1 CASSLDRGEVYEQYF TGCGCCAGCAGCTTGGACAGGGGTGAAGTCTACGAGCAGTACTTC
TRBD2 TRBJ2-1 few TRBV12-3/TRBV12-4 CASTISGAHEQFF TGTGCCAGCACCATAAGCGGGGCTCATGAGCAGTTCTTC
. TRBJ1-4 . TRBV2 CASSLARADEKLFF TGTGCCAGCAGTTTGGCCAGGGCGGATGAAAAACTGTTTTTT